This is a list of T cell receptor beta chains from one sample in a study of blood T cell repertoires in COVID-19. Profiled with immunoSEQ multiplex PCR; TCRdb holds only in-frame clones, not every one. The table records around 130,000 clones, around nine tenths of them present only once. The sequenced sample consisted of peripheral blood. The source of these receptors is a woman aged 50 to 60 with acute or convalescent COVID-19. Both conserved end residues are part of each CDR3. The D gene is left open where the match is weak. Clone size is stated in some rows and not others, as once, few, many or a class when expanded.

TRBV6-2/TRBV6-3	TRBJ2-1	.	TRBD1	TGTGCCAGCAGCCCCGGACAGGCTGGGGGCAATCAGCAGTTCTTC	CASSPGQAGGNQQFF
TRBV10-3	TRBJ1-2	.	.	TGTGCCATCAGTGAGTCGACACGGGATTATGGCTACACCTTC	CAISESTRDYGYTF
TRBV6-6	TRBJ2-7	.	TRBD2	TGTGCCAGCAGTTACTTGGCGGGAGTAGGGGAGCAGTACTTC	CASSYLAGVGEQYF
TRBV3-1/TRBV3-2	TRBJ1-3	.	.	TGTGCCAGCAGCCAAGTGACAGGCGGAAACACCATATATTTT	CASSQVTGGNTIYF
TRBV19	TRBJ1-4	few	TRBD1	TGTGCCAGTAGTATTTTGACAGGGTTTACAACTAATGAAAAACTGTTTTTT	CASSILTGFTTNEKLFF
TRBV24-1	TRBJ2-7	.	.	TGTGCCACCAGTGAGCAGAACTCCTACGAGCAGTACTTC	CATSEQNSYEQYF
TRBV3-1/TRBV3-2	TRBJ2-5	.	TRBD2	TGTGCCAGCACCCTAGCGGGAGGGCCCGGCAAGACCCAGTACTTC	CASTLAGGPGKTQYF
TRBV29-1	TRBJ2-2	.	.	TGCAGCGTTGAACCTGCCCGGGGGGCCGGTGGGAACACCGGGGAGCTGTTTTTT	CSVEPARGAGGNTGELFF
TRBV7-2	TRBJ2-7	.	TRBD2	TGTGCCAGCAGCTCTAGCGGGAGGGTCTACGAGCAGTACTTC	CASSSSGRVYEQYF
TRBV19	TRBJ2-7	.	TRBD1	TGTGCCAGTAGTATCGGGACAGGGCGAGACGAGCAGTACTTC	CASSIGTGRDEQYF
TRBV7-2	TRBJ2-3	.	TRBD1	TGTGCCAGCAGCTTAGCTTTTTCGGGGACAGGGTTTATAGATACGCAGTATTTT	CASSLAFSGTGFIDTQYF
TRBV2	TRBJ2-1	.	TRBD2	TGTGCCAGCAGCCAGGGACTAGCGACCCGACCGGCGACCTACAATGAGCAGTTCTTC	CASSQGLATRPATYNEQFF
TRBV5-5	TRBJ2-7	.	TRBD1	TGTGCCAGCAGCGACATGACAGGGGGCAACGAGCAGTACTTC	CASSDMTGGNEQYF
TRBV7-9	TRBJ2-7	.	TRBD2	TGTGCCAGCAGCTTAGAGCGGGAGGGGATCTACGAGCAGTACTTC	CASSLEREGIYEQYF
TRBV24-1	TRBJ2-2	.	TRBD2	TGTGCCACCAGTGAGTCTAGCGGGGGGACCAGCACCGGGGAGCTGTTTTTT	CATSESSGGTSTGELFF
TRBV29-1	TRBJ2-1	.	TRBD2	TGCAGCGTTGAAGATCTTCCGGGGCTAGCGGGAGTAGGTGAGCAGTTCTTC	CSVEDLPGLAGVGEQFF
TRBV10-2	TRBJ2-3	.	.	TGCGCCAGCAGTGTCGGGGTCCCAGGTACGCAGTATTTT	CASSVGVPGTQYF
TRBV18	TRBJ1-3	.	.	TGTGCCAGCTCACCCGGACAGTCGGGGAACACCATATATTTT	CASSPGQSGNTIYF
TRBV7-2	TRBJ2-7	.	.	TGTGCCAGCAGCCCAAGGGGTGGAGGGCAGAAAGCCTACGAGCAGTACTTC	CASSPRGGGQKAYEQYF
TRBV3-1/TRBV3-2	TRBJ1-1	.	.	TGTGCCAGCAGCCAAGACGGTAGGAACACTGAAGCTTTCTTT	CASSQDGRNTEAFF
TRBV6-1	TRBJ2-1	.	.	TGTGCCAGCAGTGACACAGTGAATGAGCAGTTCTTC	CASSDTVNEQFF
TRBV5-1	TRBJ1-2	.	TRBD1	TGCGCCAGCAGCTTGGGGAGACAGGGGGCTAACTATGGCTACACCTTC	CASSLGRQGANYGYTF
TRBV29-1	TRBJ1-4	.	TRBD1	TGCAGCGTGTGGACAGGGACGGGTAAACTGTTTTTT	CSVWTGTGKLFF
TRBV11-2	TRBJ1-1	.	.	TGTGCCAGCAGCTTAAACACGGGAGACACTGAAGCTTTCTTT	CASSLNTGDTEAFF
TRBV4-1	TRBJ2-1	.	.	TGCGCCAGCAGCCAAGGGACTCACGGGGGCAATGAGCAGTTCTTC	CASSQGTHGGNEQFF
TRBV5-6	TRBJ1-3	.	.	TGTGCCAGCAGCCTCTTGGCAGGCCGGACTTCTCTCTCTGGAAACACCATATATTTT	CASSLLAGRTSLSGNTIYF
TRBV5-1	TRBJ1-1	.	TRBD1	TGCGCCAGCAGCTTTACAGGGGGCGCAGGTACTGAAGCTTTCTTT	CASSFTGGAGTEAFF
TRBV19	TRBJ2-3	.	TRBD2	TGTGCCAGTAGTATGGCCAGGACTAGCGGGACTTCCACAGATACGCAGTATTTT	CASSMARTSGTSTDTQYF
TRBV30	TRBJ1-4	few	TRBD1	TGTGCCTGGAGGCGACTCAGGGACAGGGTCGGTACTAATGAAAAACTGTTTTTT	CAWRRLRDRVGTNEKLFF
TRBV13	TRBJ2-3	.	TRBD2	TGTGCCAGCAGCTCCTTTGCGGGGGAGGCAGATACGCAGTATTTT	CASSSFAGEADTQYF
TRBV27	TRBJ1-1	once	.	TGTGCCAGCAGCTCAGGGGTAGACACGGAAGCTTTCTTT	CASSSGVDTEAFF
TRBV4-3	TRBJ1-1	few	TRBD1	TGCGCCAGCAGCCAACCAGGGGGTTACACTGAAGCTTTCTTT	CASSQPGGYTEAFF
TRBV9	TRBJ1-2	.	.	TGTGCCAGCAGCGCGTTACAGGGACGTGGCTACACCTTC	CASSALQGRGYTF
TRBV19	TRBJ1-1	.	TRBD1	TGTGCCAGTAGTAGATACAGGGGGACTGAAGCTTTCTTT	CASSRYRGTEAFF
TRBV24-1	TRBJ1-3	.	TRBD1	TGTGCCACACAGTTCGCCCTTCAGGGGGCGGAAGGAAACACCATATATTTT	CATQFALQGAEGNTIYF
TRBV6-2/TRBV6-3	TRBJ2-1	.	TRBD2	TGTGCCAGCAGTCCGGCCCCGGGACTAGCGGGAGGGGGGTTCAATGAGCAGTTCTTC	CASSPAPGLAGGGFNEQFF
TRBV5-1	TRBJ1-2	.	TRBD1	TGCGCCAGCAGCTTCGGGACAGACTTTTATGGCTACACCTTC	CASSFGTDFYGYTF
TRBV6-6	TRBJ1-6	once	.	TGTGCCAGCAGTAATCAGGGTTATAATTCACCCCTCCACTTT	CASSNQGYNSPLHF
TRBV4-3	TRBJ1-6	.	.	TGCGCCAGCAGCCAAGATGCACACGATGATTCACCCCTCCACTTT	CASSQDAHDDSPLHF
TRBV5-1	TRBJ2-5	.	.	TGCGCCAGCAGCTTGGCTAGTCAAGAGACCCAGTACTTC	CASSLASQETQYF
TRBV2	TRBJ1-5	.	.	TGTGCCAGCAGGTTACAGGGTAATAGTAATCAGCCCCAGCATTTT	CASRLQGNSNQPQHF
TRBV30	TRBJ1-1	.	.	TGTGCCTGGGGCGAGGTCCCCACTGAAGCTTTCTTT	CAWGEVPTEAFF
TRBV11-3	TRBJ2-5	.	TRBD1	TGTGCCAGCAGCCCCGGGACAGGGTTTGAGACCCAGTACTTC	CASSPGTGFETQYF
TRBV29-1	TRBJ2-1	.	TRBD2	TGCAGCGTTGAAGATACTAGCGGGGGTTGGAATGAGCAGTTCTTC	CSVEDTSGGWNEQFF
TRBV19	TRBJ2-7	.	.	TGTGCCAGTAGTATCCCTGGCAGCTACGAGCAGTACTTC	CASSIPGSYEQYF
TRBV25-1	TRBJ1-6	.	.	TGTGCCAGCAGTGCACAGGGTTATAATTCACCCCTCCACTTT	CASSAQGYNSPLHF